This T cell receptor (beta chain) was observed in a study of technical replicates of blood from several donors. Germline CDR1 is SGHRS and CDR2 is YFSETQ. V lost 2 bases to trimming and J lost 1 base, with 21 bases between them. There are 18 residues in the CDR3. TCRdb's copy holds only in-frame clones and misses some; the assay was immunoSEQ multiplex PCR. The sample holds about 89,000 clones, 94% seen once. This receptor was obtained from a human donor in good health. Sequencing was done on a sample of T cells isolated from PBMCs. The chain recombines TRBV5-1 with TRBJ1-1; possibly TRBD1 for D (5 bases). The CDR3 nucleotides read TGCGCCAGCAGCTTTCCCAGGGAAGGGTGGGGATCGAACACTGAAGCTTTCTTT. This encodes CASSFPREGWGSNTEAFF.